These T cell receptor beta chains were read from a single sample in a study of T cells in tuberculosis. The method was immunoSEQ multiplex PCR; TCRdb's version includes in-frame clones alone and lacks a portion of them. This table has some 10,000 clones, roughly 93% appearing once. The sequencing sample was made of PBMCs. The receptors come from an adult with tuberculosis. CDR3s include the opening cysteine and the closing phenylalanine or tryptophan. Fields, in order: clone size, J gene, V gene, D gene, CDR3 protein, CDR3 DNA. D genes are given only for firm matches. Not all rows give a size; the values are once, few, many and, for expanded clones, a class.

clone_size: -
j_call: TRBJ2-6
v_call: TRBV5-1
d_call: -
cdr3_aa: CASSVPALDFSGANVLTF
cdr3_nt: TGCGCCAGCAGCGTACCCGCCCTAGACTTCTCTGGGGCCAACGTCCTGACTTTC

clone_size: -
j_call: TRBJ2-7
v_call: TRBV4-1
d_call: -
cdr3_aa: CASSQGVTGLLLGNEQYF
cdr3_nt: TGCGCCAGCAGCCAAGGTGTAACGGGACTTCTCCTCGGGAACGAGCAGTACTTC

clone_size: -
j_call: TRBJ1-1
v_call: TRBV9
d_call: TRBD1
cdr3_aa: CASSYRDSYTEAFF
cdr3_nt: TGTGCCAGCAGCTACCGGGACAGTTACACTGAAGCTTTCTTT

clone_size: once
j_call: TRBJ1-2
v_call: TRBV5-1
d_call: -
cdr3_aa: CASSPDYYGYTF
cdr3_nt: TGCGCCAGCAGCCCAGACTATTATGGCTACACCTTC

clone_size: -
j_call: TRBJ2-3
v_call: TRBV2
d_call: -
cdr3_aa: CASKGDTQYF
cdr3_nt: TGTGCCAGCAAGGGGGATACGCAGTATTTT

clone_size: -
j_call: TRBJ2-3
v_call: TRBV5-5
d_call: TRBD2
cdr3_aa: CASSLDAGVGTDTQYF
cdr3_nt: TGTGCCAGCAGCTTGGATGCGGGGGTTGGCACAGATACGCAGTATTTT

clone_size: -
j_call: TRBJ1-2
v_call: TRBV29-1
d_call: TRBD1
cdr3_aa: CSVWGQKYGYTF
cdr3_nt: TGCAGCGTATGGGGACAGAAATATGGCTACACCTTC

clone_size: -
j_call: TRBJ2-3
v_call: TRBV4-1
d_call: TRBD2
cdr3_aa: CASSQALGGGIGTDTQYF
cdr3_nt: TGCGCCAGCAGCCAAGCCTTGGGGGGAGGGATTGGCACAGATACGCAGTATTTT

clone_size: -
j_call: TRBJ2-1
v_call: TRBV9
d_call: -
cdr3_aa: CASSASGSSYNEQFF
cdr3_nt: TGTGCCAGCAGCGCATCAGGGTCCTCCTACAATGAGCAGTTCTTC

clone_size: -
j_call: TRBJ2-7
v_call: TRBV27
d_call: TRBD2
cdr3_aa: CASSFPGRRYEQYF
cdr3_nt: TGTGCCAGCAGTTTCCCCGGGAGGAGGTACGAGCAGTACTTC

clone_size: -
j_call: TRBJ2-7
v_call: TRBV2
d_call: TRBD2
cdr3_aa: CASTLSRASGAYEQYF
cdr3_nt: TGTGCCAGCACCCTAAGCCGGGCTAGCGGAGCCTACGAGCAGTACTTC

clone_size: -
j_call: TRBJ2-2
v_call: TRBV7-8
d_call: TRBD2
cdr3_aa: CAATLTSVGGELFF
cdr3_nt: TGTGCCGCAACTCTGACTAGCGTGGGCGGGGAGCTGTTTTTT

clone_size: -
j_call: TRBJ1-5
v_call: TRBV2
d_call: -
cdr3_aa: CASTHNYPPGRSNQPQHF
cdr3_nt: TGTGCCAGCACCCATAACTATCCGCCAGGGCGGAGCAATCAGCCCCAGCATTTT

clone_size: -
j_call: TRBJ2-1
v_call: TRBV7-7
d_call: -
cdr3_aa: CASSLSARGNEQFF
cdr3_nt: TGTGCCAGCAGCTTATCGGCCAGGGGCAATGAGCAGTTCTTC

clone_size: few
j_call: TRBJ1-2
v_call: TRBV6-6
d_call: -
cdr3_aa: CASSYGENYGYTF
cdr3_nt: TGTGCCAGCAGTTACGGGGAGAACTATGGCTACACCTTC

clone_size: -
j_call: TRBJ2-5
v_call: TRBV29-1
d_call: -
cdr3_aa: CSVEAWADQETQYF
cdr3_nt: TGCAGCGTTGAAGCGTGGGCAGACCAAGAGACCCAGTACTTC

clone_size: once
j_call: TRBJ2-7
v_call: TRBV9
d_call: TRBD2
cdr3_aa: CASSVGTSGRGTYEQYF
cdr3_nt: TGTGCCAGCAGCGTAGGGACTAGCGGGAGGGGGACCTACGAGCAGTACTTC

clone_size: -
j_call: TRBJ2-3
v_call: TRBV2
d_call: TRBD1
cdr3_aa: CASSFGTGGETDTQYF
cdr3_nt: TGTGCCAGCAGTTTCGGGACAGGGGGCGAGACAGATACGCAGTATTTT

clone_size: -
j_call: TRBJ2-7
v_call: TRBV11-2
d_call: TRBD1
cdr3_aa: CASTDPPATGVSYEQYF
cdr3_nt: TGTGCCAGCACCGATCCCCCAGCGACAGGGGTTTCCTACGAGCAGTACTTC

clone_size: -
j_call: TRBJ1-2
v_call: TRBV9
d_call: -
cdr3_aa: CASGGSQRPGEYGYTF
cdr3_nt: TGTGCCAGCGGGGGCAGCCAGAGGCCCGGGGAGTATGGCTACACCTTC

clone_size: once
j_call: TRBJ1-3
v_call: TRBV27
d_call: -
cdr3_aa: CASSLSGSSGNTIYF
cdr3_nt: TGTGCCAGCAGTTTATCGGGCAGCTCTGGAAACACCATATATTTT

clone_size: -
j_call: TRBJ2-2
v_call: TRBV10-1
d_call: TRBD2
cdr3_aa: CASSGLAGGPDTGELFF
cdr3_nt: TGCGCCAGCAGTGGACTAGCGGGAGGGCCCGACACCGGGGAGCTGTTTTTT

clone_size: -
j_call: TRBJ1-5
v_call: TRBV5-6
d_call: TRBD1
cdr3_aa: CASSHRDSHQPQHF
cdr3_nt: TGTGCCAGCAGCCACCGGGACAGCCACCAGCCCCAGCATTTT

clone_size: once
j_call: TRBJ2-5
v_call: TRBV6-5
d_call: TRBD2
cdr3_aa: CASSYTSGGGPGTQYF
cdr3_nt: TGTGCCAGCAGTTATACTAGCGGGGGTGGCCCGGGGACCCAGTACTTC

clone_size: -
j_call: TRBJ1-5
v_call: TRBV6-1
d_call: TRBD1
cdr3_aa: CASSVTGGGQPQHF
cdr3_nt: TGTGCCAGCAGCGTCACAGGGGGAGGTCAGCCCCAGCATTTT

clone_size: -
j_call: TRBJ2-7
v_call: TRBV19
d_call: TRBD1
cdr3_aa: CASRGQGSYEQYF
cdr3_nt: TGTGCCAGTAGGGGACAGGGGTCCTACGAGCAGTACTTC

clone_size: -
j_call: TRBJ2-7
v_call: TRBV9
d_call: TRBD2
cdr3_aa: CASSVAGGSTYEQYF
cdr3_nt: TGTGCCAGCAGCGTAGCTGGCGGGAGTACCTACGAGCAGTACTTC

clone_size: -
j_call: TRBJ2-1
v_call: TRBV19
d_call: TRBD2
cdr3_aa: CASSIREAPYNEQFF
cdr3_nt: TGTGCCAGTAGTATTCGGGAGGCCCCCTACAATGAGCAGTTCTTC

clone_size: once
j_call: TRBJ2-7
v_call: TRBV5-1
d_call: -
cdr3_aa: CASRPGLSSYEQYF
cdr3_nt: TGCGCCAGCAGACCGGGACTCTCCTCCTACGAGCAGTACTTC

clone_size: -
j_call: TRBJ2-7
v_call: TRBV30
d_call: TRBD1
cdr3_aa: CAWRDRGEQYF
cdr3_nt: TGTGCCTGGAGGGACAGGGGTGAGCAGTACTTC

clone_size: once
j_call: TRBJ2-3
v_call: TRBV4-1
d_call: TRBD1
cdr3_aa: CASRPGQGAHTQYF
cdr3_nt: TGCGCCAGCAGACCCGGACAGGGGGCACATACGCAGTATTTT

clone_size: -
j_call: TRBJ2-7
v_call: TRBV5-4
d_call: -
cdr3_aa: CASSLGSPQGYEQYF
cdr3_nt: TGTGCCAGCAGCTTGGGGTCTCCCCAGGGGTACGAGCAGTACTTC

clone_size: -
j_call: TRBJ2-3
v_call: TRBV23-1
d_call: -
cdr3_aa: CASKPAGADTQYF
cdr3_nt: TGCGCCAGCAAACCCGCAGGGGCAGATACGCAGTATTTT

clone_size: -
j_call: TRBJ2-2
v_call: TRBV19
d_call: -
cdr3_aa: CASSPPGTYTGELFF
cdr3_nt: TGTGCCAGTAGCCCCCCAGGGACTTACACCGGGGAGCTGTTTTTT

clone_size: -
j_call: TRBJ2-4
v_call: TRBV11-3
d_call: -
cdr3_aa: CASSLDQVRAYPKNIQYF
cdr3_nt: TGTGCCAGCAGCTTAGATCAAGTCAGGGCTTATCCCAAAAACATTCAGTACTTC

clone_size: -
j_call: TRBJ2-1
v_call: TRBV2
d_call: -
cdr3_aa: CASTGRTTDNEQFF
cdr3_nt: TGTGCCAGCACAGGCCGGACTACTGACAATGAGCAGTTCTTC

clone_size: -
j_call: TRBJ2-3
v_call: TRBV27
d_call: TRBD2
cdr3_aa: CASKLAGEADTQYF
cdr3_nt: TGTGCCAGCAAATTGGCGGGAGAGGCAGATACGCAGTATTTT

clone_size: -
j_call: TRBJ1-2
v_call: TRBV5-4
d_call: -
cdr3_aa: CASSLGRTVTYGYTF
cdr3_nt: TGTGCCAGCAGCTTGGGAAGGACAGTCACATATGGCTACACCTTC

clone_size: -
j_call: TRBJ2-7
v_call: TRBV7-6
d_call: TRBD2
cdr3_aa: CASSLGTASGRQHEQYF
cdr3_nt: TGTGCCAGCAGCTTAGGAACCGCTAGCGGGAGGCAACACGAGCAGTACTTC

clone_size: -
j_call: TRBJ2-4
v_call: TRBV6-5
d_call: -
cdr3_aa: CASSYSSAKNIQYF
cdr3_nt: TGTGCCAGCAGTTACTCGAGTGCCAAAAACATTCAGTACTTC

clone_size: -
j_call: TRBJ1-5
v_call: TRBV6-6
d_call: -
cdr3_aa: CASSYSSGGNQPQHF
cdr3_nt: TGTGCCAGCAGTTACTCATCTGGGGGGAATCAGCCCCAGCATTTT

clone_size: -
j_call: TRBJ2-1
v_call: TRBV20-1
d_call: -
cdr3_aa: CSARDHYEQFF
cdr3_nt: TGCAGTGCTAGAGACCACTATGAGCAGTTCTTC

clone_size: -
j_call: TRBJ2-4
v_call: TRBV5-6
d_call: TRBD1
cdr3_aa: CASIYTGTGARSSF
cdr3_nt: TGTGCCAGCATCTACACCGGGACAGGGGCTCGATCTTCCTTC

clone_size: -
j_call: TRBJ2-7
v_call: TRBV5-4
d_call: TRBD1
cdr3_aa: CASSRTGTGTYEQYF
cdr3_nt: TGTGCCAGCAGCCGCACCGGGACAGGGACCTACGAGCAGTACTTC

clone_size: -
j_call: TRBJ2-2
v_call: TRBV5-1
d_call: TRBD1
cdr3_aa: CASSSRQGAQGGELFF
cdr3_nt: TGCGCCAGCAGCTCTCGCCAGGGGGCGCAGGGCGGGGAGCTGTTTTTT

clone_size: -
j_call: TRBJ2-1
v_call: TRBV7-9
d_call: -
cdr3_aa: CASSPEGIEQFF
cdr3_nt: TGTGCCAGCAGCCCTGAGGGCATTGAGCAGTTCTTC

clone_size: -
j_call: TRBJ2-6
v_call: TRBV9
d_call: -
cdr3_aa: CASSAIPGGYAGANVLTF
cdr3_nt: TGTGCCAGCAGCGCCATTCCAGGGGGGTACGCTGGGGCCAACGTCCTGACTTTC

clone_size: -
j_call: TRBJ2-5
v_call: TRBV29-1
d_call: TRBD2
cdr3_aa: CSARGGSETQYF
cdr3_nt: TGCAGCGCCCGGGGGGGGTCTGAGACCCAGTACTTC

clone_size: -
j_call: TRBJ2-1
v_call: TRBV5-4
d_call: -
cdr3_aa: CASSTRTDYNEQFF
cdr3_nt: TGTGCCAGCAGCACCCGGACAGATTACAATGAGCAGTTCTTC